This T cell receptor beta chain was documented in a study of blood T cells in healthy people across ages (dated by TCRdb to the mid-2010s). About the investigation overall: In model experiments, template switching captured about one uniquely barcoded TCR beta cDNA molecule for every two T cells. Age-related changes in TCR beta repertoire diversity were measured in the study by deep sequencing normalized with unique cDNA molecular identifiers. The donors were divided into four age groups: young (average roughly 17 years), middle-aged (roughly 42), aged (approximately 62) and long-lived (about 80). For two donors (one aged 18 to 30 and one aged 80 or older), the study analyzed two additional independent replicas of 1 million unique cDNA reads from the same blood draw. Overall results and qualifications from the work: Because the CMV infection status of the donors was unknown, age-related changes in expanded clonotypes may potentially have been confounded. Observed TCR beta diversity correlated strongly with the percentage of naive T cells measured by flow cytometry. The long-lived group showed more naive CD4+ T cells, fewer expanded clones and increased TCR diversity than the aged group, suggesting age selection. As age increased, observed TCR beta diversity per million T cells dropped in a roughly linear way, and a significant reduction was already evident by age 40. Bulk unsorted PBMC profiling prevented conclusive comparison of naive and antigen-experienced compartments. Total diversity estimates from one million sequenced T cells were considered lower bounds and underestimates.

This clonotype was seen ten or more times. Its specific antigen is unknown. No per-base quality is available; no much larger clone lies one base away. Receptors were amplified or captured by 5' RACE. Sequencing was performed on an Illumina HiSeq 2500. A second PCR of roughly 6 to 11 cycles was run with a J-beta primer mix and a sample-barcoded 5' primer. A unique molecular identifier was introduced onto each TCR beta cDNA molecule by a template-switch 5' adaptor carrying 12 random nucleotides. Each sample yielded at least 3 million CDR3-containing paired-end reads. First-strand cDNA was synthesized from all RNA with the Mint cDNA synthesis kit, primed by a TRBC-specific oligonucleotide. Following uracil-DNA glycosylase treatment, all cDNA underwent a first 18-cycle PCR with the universal primers M1SS and BC2_uni_R. The source study handled its data this way. For normalization, 1 million high-quality reads, each with a distinct molecular identifier, were randomly selected from each sample. Instead of being binned into consensus sequences, reads that shared molecular identifiers were thrown out. MiTCR, run with a Q25 quality threshold and the strictest error-elimination algorithm, handled CDR3 identification, clonotype clustering and error correction. A nonparametric unseen species model using Euler transformation provided a lower-bound estimate of total TCR beta diversity. The public reads were reprocessed in TCRdb via fastp at Q25 and MiXCR, keeping in-frame beta chains. Rows with a matching CDR3 protein are joined into one entry that keeps the most common DNA and genes. Clone size and V and J calls follow TCRdb, not the original study. The sample data list 900,000 to 950,000 distinct CDR3 sequences, and 25% to 30% of these were observed just once. 9.5% to 13% of the sample is in the top ten clones.

Systemically healthy Caucasian individuals from Russia, 39 in total and aged about 6 to 90 years, were included as donors. Around 10 milliliters of peripheral blood were drawn from each donor into EDTA-treated Vacutainer tubes. Ficoll-Paque density-gradient centrifugation was used to isolate PBMCs, with at least 7 million per sample. Trizol reagent was used to extract total RNA from PBMCs, with at least 5 micrograms per sample. The percentages of naive CD45RAhigh/CD27high T cells were determined by flow cytometry on a PBMC aliquot from every donor. The same sample was also studied in work on T cells of mothers and their children. Reported in the second study: Nine systemically healthy Caucasian individuals served as donors, namely three mothers together with their six children. cDNA synthesis consumed the entire amount of extracted RNA, loaded at about 1.5 ug RNA in each 15 ul reaction. In the second PCR, sample barcodes and 2-4 random nucleotides were introduced via the M1S primer. Over 9 million TCR beta CDR3 reads came from each mother, compared with around 3 million reads from each child. In both related and unrelated pairs, thymic selection shapes the output of TCR recombination in a similar way, with inherited differences having only a minor effect. Normalized repertoire overlap was always found to be slightly, but never significantly, higher in related mother-child pairs than in unrelated mother-child pairs. Persistent microchimeric T cell clones were not detected, at a sensitivity of around 100 clones per million clonotypes. The study used deep NGS to compare TCR beta repertoires of mothers and children, seeking features distinguishing related mother-child pairs from unrelated individuals. Mothers averaged 40 +/- 4 years of age and children averaged around 10 +/- 4 years. After adapter ligation was performed with NEBNext reagents, the libraries were sequenced on an Illumina HiSeq 2000 with 100+100 nt paired-end reads. Mother and child libraries were prepared a month apart and sequenced in separate runs to prevent cross-contamination. Each donor had between roughly 500,000 and 2,200,000 distinct TCR beta clonotypes identified. Naive TCR beta clonotypes were estimated from low-frequency clonotypes matched to each donor's FACS-determined naive share, without sorting.

Sequenced sample: blood. This receptor was identified in a woman in her thirties or forties in good health.

The CDR3 loop reads CASSTRQNKNIQYF. The DNA is TGTGCCAGCAGCACCCGACAGAACAAAAACATTCAGTACTTC. The chain is encoded by TRBV7-2 joined to TRBJ2-4, with a weak D call of TRBD1 (5 bases match). The CDR3 starts with the cysteine, ends with the phenylalanine, and has 14 residues. Here the CDR3 DNA is all that survives: 42 bases in frame from base 1. For CDR1 and CDR2, the germline V gene lists SGHTA and FQGNSA. Deletion took 5 bases off V and 3 bases off J, with a span of 11 bases between the germline ends.